These 3 T cell receptor beta chains share one sample of origin, sequenced in a study of T cell responses to AZD1222 COVID-19 vaccine. Data came from immunoSEQ multiplex PCR; TCRdb stores just in-frame clones and leaves some out. This table holds about 180,000 clones, around 90% found once. The source material was peripheral blood, sampled 28 days after the second AZD1222 dose. The origin of the receptors is an adult who received the AZD1222 COVID-19 vaccine.

The chain's CDR3 is CASRRGELAEQYF. The CDR3 DNA follows: TGTGCCAGCAGGAGAGGGGAGTTGGCGGAGCAGTACTTC. The V gene is TRBV6-5, the J gene TRBJ2-7; tentatively, D is TRBD1 or TRBD2 (5 bases each). The CDR3 runs to 13 residues. Per the germline V gene, CDR1 is MNHEY and CDR2 is SVGAGI. Trimming shortened V by 6 bases and J by 7 bases, and 16 bases separated the two germline ends.

The rearrangement uses TRBV7-3 and TRBJ2-3; D unclear. The V gene's germline CDR1 is SGHTA and CDR2 FQGTGA. Trimming pared 2 bases from V and 0 bases from J, leaving 9 bases between. The CDR3 contains 15 residues. The CDR3 protein is CASSLGSHSTDTQYF. In nucleotides, the CDR3 is TGTGCCAGCAGCTTAGGAAGTCATAGCACAGATACGCAGTATTTT.

The V call is TRBV7-9, the J call TRBJ2-7; D is uncertain. This CDR3 contains 15 residues. The V gene lost 2 bases and the J gene lost 2 bases, with 13 bases spanning the gap. Germline V gene lookup returns CDR1 SEHNR and CDR2 FQNEAQ (reference sequence). CDR3 coding DNA: TGTGCCAGCAGCTTAAGATCCCAAGGCACCTACGAGCAGTACTTC. Encoded protein: CASSLRSQGTYEQYF.